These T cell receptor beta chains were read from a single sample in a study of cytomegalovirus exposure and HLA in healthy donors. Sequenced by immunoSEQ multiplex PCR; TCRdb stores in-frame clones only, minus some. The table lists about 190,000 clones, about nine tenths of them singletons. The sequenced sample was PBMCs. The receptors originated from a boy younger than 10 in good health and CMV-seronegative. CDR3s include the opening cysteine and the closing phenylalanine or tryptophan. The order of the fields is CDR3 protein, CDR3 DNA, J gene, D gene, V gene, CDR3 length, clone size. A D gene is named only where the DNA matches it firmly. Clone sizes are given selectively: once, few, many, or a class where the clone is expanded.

CDR3aa: CASSPGNTEAFF
CDR3nt: TGTGCCAGCAGTCCAGGGAACACTGAAGCTTTCTTT
j_gene: TRBJ1-1
d_gene: NA
v_gene: TRBV6-4
len: 12
abundance: NA

CDR3aa: CAWSDRDTLGQPQHF
CDR3nt: TGTGCCTGGAGCGACCGGGACACCCTGGGTCAGCCCCAGCATTTT
j_gene: TRBJ1-5
d_gene: NA
v_gene: TRBV30
len: 15
abundance: NA

CDR3aa: CASTDSRQVGAIYF
CDR3nt: TGTGCCAGCACCGACAGCAGACAGGTCGGGGCCATATATTTT
j_gene: TRBJ1-3
d_gene: NA
v_gene: TRBV28
len: 14
abundance: NA

CDR3aa: CASSLDRLDYEQYF
CDR3nt: TGCGCCAGCAGCCTGGACAGGTTGGACTACGAGCAGTACTTC
j_gene: TRBJ2-7
d_gene: TRBD1
v_gene: TRBV5-1
len: 14
abundance: NA

CDR3aa: CSVVKSGGGTGELFF
CDR3nt: TGCAGCGTTGTCAAGTCAGGGGGCGGCACCGGGGAGCTGTTTTTT
j_gene: TRBJ2-2
d_gene: TRBD1
v_gene: TRBV29-1
len: 15
abundance: NA

CDR3aa: CACRAGRGGYEQYF
CDR3nt: TGTGCCTGCCGCGCTGGGCGGGGGGGGTACGAGCAGTACTTC
j_gene: TRBJ2-7
d_gene: TRBD2
v_gene: TRBV30
len: 14
abundance: NA

CDR3aa: CASSDVGGMTYNEQFF
CDR3nt: TGTGCCAGCAGTGACGTCGGCGGGATGACCTACAATGAGCAGTTCTTC
j_gene: TRBJ2-1
d_gene: NA
v_gene: TRBV28
len: 16
abundance: NA

CDR3aa: CSVEAPGSPGGTDTQYF
CDR3nt: TGCAGCGTTGAAGCCCCCGGCTCACCCGGGGGCACAGATACGCAGTATTTT
j_gene: TRBJ2-3
d_gene: NA
v_gene: TRBV29-1
len: 17
abundance: once

CDR3aa: CASSVAREETQYF
CDR3nt: TGTGCCAGCAGTGTAGCCCGAGAGGAGACCCAGTACTTC
j_gene: TRBJ2-5
d_gene: NA
v_gene: TRBV2
len: 13
abundance: NA

CDR3aa: CASSLSGGATDTQYF
CDR3nt: TGTGCCAGCAGCTTGTCGGGGGGGGCCACAGATACGCAGTATTTT
j_gene: TRBJ2-3
d_gene: TRBD2
v_gene: TRBV7-9
len: 15
abundance: NA

CDR3aa: CASSLTGGYYGYTF
CDR3nt: TGTGCCAGTAGTCTAACCGGGGGGTACTATGGCTACACCTTC
j_gene: TRBJ1-2
d_gene: NA
v_gene: TRBV19
len: 14
abundance: NA

CDR3aa: CASSLWALGGQPQHF
CDR3nt: TGTGCCAGCAGTTTATGGGCTCTAGGGGGTCAGCCCCAGCATTTT
j_gene: TRBJ1-5
d_gene: NA
v_gene: TRBV28
len: 15
abundance: NA

CDR3aa: CASSFRWRLAGGTDTQYF
CDR3nt: TGTGCCAGCAGCTTCCGTTGGAGACTAGCGGGGGGGACAGATACGCAGTATTTT
j_gene: TRBJ2-3
d_gene: TRBD2
v_gene: TRBV5-6
len: 18
abundance: NA

CDR3aa: CASSESTGGGYEQYF
CDR3nt: TGTGCCAGCAGTGAATCGACAGGGGGCGGCTACGAGCAGTACTTC
j_gene: TRBJ2-7
d_gene: TRBD1
v_gene: TRBV25-1
len: 15
abundance: NA

CDR3aa: CASSDSLGSSYNEQFF
CDR3nt: TGTGCCAGCAGTGACTCTCTAGGGAGCTCCTACAATGAGCAGTTCTTC
j_gene: TRBJ2-1
d_gene: NA
v_gene: TRBV6-4
len: 16
abundance: NA

CDR3aa: CASSERASGGYEQYF
CDR3nt: TGTGCCAGCAGTGAAAGGGCTAGCGGGGGTTACGAGCAGTACTTC
j_gene: TRBJ2-7
d_gene: TRBD2
v_gene: TRBV6-4
len: 15
abundance: NA

CDR3aa: CASSFSGNQPQHF
CDR3nt: TGTGCCAGCAGTTTTTCTGGCAATCAGCCCCAGCATTTT
j_gene: TRBJ1-5
d_gene: NA
v_gene: TRBV27
len: 13
abundance: NA

CDR3aa: CASSPNHGNTIYF
CDR3nt: TGTGCCAGCAGCCCCAATCATGGAAACACCATATATTTT
j_gene: TRBJ1-3
d_gene: NA
v_gene: TRBV11-3
len: 13
abundance: NA

CDR3aa: CASSSIAGVVNEQFF
CDR3nt: TGTGCCAGCAGTTCAATAGCGGGAGTCGTCAATGAGCAGTTCTTC
j_gene: TRBJ2-1
d_gene: TRBD2
v_gene: TRBV11-2
len: 15
abundance: NA

CDR3aa: CASSQNTGQGNPSF
CDR3nt: TGTGCCAGCAGCCAGAACACGGGACAGGGGAACCCCTCTTTT
j_gene: TRBJ1-4
d_gene: TRBD1
v_gene: TRBV4-2
len: 14
abundance: NA

CDR3aa: CASSYGTGSSYEQYF
CDR3nt: TGTGCCAGCAGTTACGGGACAGGGTCCTCCTACGAGCAGTACTTC
j_gene: TRBJ2-7
d_gene: TRBD1
v_gene: TRBV6-5
len: 15
abundance: few

CDR3aa: CASSLRLAGVKETQYF
CDR3nt: TGTGCCAGCAGCCTCAGACTAGCGGGAGTCAAGGAGACCCAGTACTTC
j_gene: TRBJ2-5
d_gene: TRBD2
v_gene: TRBV13
len: 16
abundance: NA

CDR3aa: CASNQAGVGETQYF
CDR3nt: TGTGCCAGCAACCAAGCGGGAGTAGGAGAGACCCAGTACTTC
j_gene: TRBJ2-5
d_gene: TRBD2
v_gene: TRBV2
len: 14
abundance: NA

CDR3aa: CASSLTGTGLGYTF
CDR3nt: TGTGCCAGCAGTCTTACCGGGACAGGTCTTGGCTACACCTTC
j_gene: TRBJ1-2
d_gene: TRBD1
v_gene: TRBV28
len: 14
abundance: NA

CDR3aa: CASRHAWGEGETDTQYF
CDR3nt: TGTGCCAGCAGGCACGCTTGGGGGGAGGGAGAGACAGATACGCAGTATTTT
j_gene: TRBJ2-3
d_gene: TRBD2
v_gene: TRBV7-8
len: 17
abundance: NA

CDR3aa: CASSPSGAPTGVKVRRATDTQYF
CDR3nt: TGTGCCAGCTCACCATCCGGCGCCCCGACAGGGGTAAAGGTGCGTCGGGCCACAGATACGCAGTATTTT
j_gene: TRBJ2-3
d_gene: TRBD1
v_gene: TRBV18
len: 23
abundance: NA

CDR3aa: CASSRDRVEKLFF
CDR3nt: TGTGCCAGCTCACGGGACAGGGTGGAAAAACTGTTTTTT
j_gene: TRBJ1-4
d_gene: TRBD1
v_gene: TRBV18
len: 13
abundance: NA

CDR3aa: CSARGLAASNEQYF
CDR3nt: TGCAGCGCCCGGGGCCTAGCGGCCTCCAACGAGCAGTACTTC
j_gene: TRBJ2-7
d_gene: TRBD2
v_gene: TRBV29-1
len: 14
abundance: NA

CDR3aa: CASSVGSSGATQYF
CDR3nt: TGTGCCAGCAGCGTAGGGAGTAGCGGGGCGACCCAGTACTTC
j_gene: TRBJ2-5
d_gene: TRBD2
v_gene: TRBV9
len: 14
abundance: NA

CDR3aa: CASSLGARAGGYYEQYF
CDR3nt: TGTGCCAGCAGCTTAGGGGCCCGGGCGGGAGGATACTACGAGCAGTACTTC
j_gene: TRBJ2-7
d_gene: TRBD2
v_gene: TRBV7-8
len: 17
abundance: NA

CDR3aa: CASSIGDFQETQYF
CDR3nt: TGTGCCAGTAGTATAGGGGACTTCCAAGAGACCCAGTACTTC
j_gene: TRBJ2-5
d_gene: NA
v_gene: TRBV19
len: 14
abundance: NA

CDR3aa: CSASQVAQYF
CDR3nt: TGCAGTGCCTCTCAGGTAGCCCAGTACTTC
j_gene: TRBJ2-5
d_gene: NA
v_gene: TRBV20-1
len: 10
abundance: NA

CDR3aa: CASRTGTYNEQFF
CDR3nt: TGTGCCAGCAGGACAGGGACCTACAATGAGCAGTTCTTC
j_gene: TRBJ2-1
d_gene: TRBD1
v_gene: TRBV27
len: 13
abundance: NA

CDR3aa: CASARRQGIGDTEAFF
CDR3nt: TGTGCCAGTGCGAGACGGCAGGGGATAGGGGACACTGAAGCTTTCTTT
j_gene: TRBJ1-1
d_gene: NA
v_gene: TRBV19
len: 16
abundance: NA

CDR3aa: CAWSEMDRGRPGNTIYF
CDR3nt: TGTGCCTGGAGTGAGATGGACAGGGGTCGGCCTGGAAACACCATATATTTT
j_gene: TRBJ1-3
d_gene: TRBD1
v_gene: TRBV30
len: 17
abundance: NA

CDR3aa: CSVGRAGPKNIQYF
CDR3nt: TGCAGCGTTGGAAGGGCAGGGCCGAAAAACATTCAGTACTTC
j_gene: TRBJ2-4
d_gene: NA
v_gene: TRBV29-1
len: 14
abundance: NA

CDR3aa: CASSQTEALQGRETQYF
CDR3nt: TGCGCCAGCAGCCAAACCGAGGCCCTACAGGGACGAGAGACCCAGTACTTC
j_gene: TRBJ2-5
d_gene: NA
v_gene: TRBV4-1
len: 17
abundance: few

CDR3aa: CASSLAGLAIDKNIQYF
CDR3nt: TGTGCCAGCTCACTAGCGGGACTAGCCATAGACAAAAACATTCAGTACTTC
j_gene: TRBJ2-4
d_gene: TRBD2
v_gene: TRBV18
len: 17
abundance: NA

CDR3aa: CASRGPGLARYNEQFF
CDR3nt: TGTGCCAGCAGAGGTCCGGGACTAGCGCGCTACAATGAGCAGTTCTTC
j_gene: TRBJ2-1
d_gene: TRBD2
v_gene: TRBV2
len: 16
abundance: NA

CDR3aa: CASRGAGELFF
CDR3nt: TGCGCCAGCAGAGGAGCCGGGGAGCTGTTTTTT
j_gene: TRBJ2-2
d_gene: NA
v_gene: TRBV5-1
len: 11
abundance: NA

CDR3aa: CASSLLVGQGILYEQFF
CDR3nt: TGTGCCAGCAGTTTATTAGTGGGACAGGGTATCCTGTATGAGCAGTTCTTC
j_gene: TRBJ2-1
d_gene: TRBD1
v_gene: TRBV28
len: 17
abundance: NA

CDR3aa: CASSEGLARVNEQFF
CDR3nt: TGTGCCAGCAGTGAAGGGCTAGCGCGGGTTAATGAGCAGTTCTTC
j_gene: TRBJ2-1
d_gene: NA
v_gene: TRBV6-1
len: 15
abundance: NA

CDR3aa: CASSRSGQGNSPLHF
CDR3nt: TGTGCCAGCAGCCGTTCTGGACAGGGAAATTCACCCCTCCACTTT
j_gene: TRBJ1-6
d_gene: TRBD1
v_gene: TRBV7-9
len: 15
abundance: NA

CDR3aa: CATSRTHPGQGWDEQYF
CDR3nt: TGTGCCACCAGCAGGACACATCCGGGACAGGGATGGGACGAGCAGTACTTC
j_gene: TRBJ2-7
d_gene: TRBD1
v_gene: TRBV15
len: 17
abundance: once

CDR3aa: CASSQGFNSPLHF
CDR3nt: TGTGCCAGCTCACAGGGTTTCAATTCACCCCTCCACTTT
j_gene: TRBJ1-6
d_gene: NA
v_gene: TRBV5-5
len: 13
abundance: NA

CDR3aa: CASSLLAGAPTQYF
CDR3nt: TGTGCCAGCAGCTTGTTAGCGGGAGCCCCTACGCAGTATTTT
j_gene: TRBJ2-3
d_gene: TRBD2
v_gene: TRBV5-6
len: 14
abundance: few

CDR3aa: CASSLQLASNTGELFF
CDR3nt: TGTGCCAGCAGCTTACAACTCGCCTCGAACACCGGGGAGCTGTTTTTT
j_gene: TRBJ2-2
d_gene: NA
v_gene: TRBV7-2
len: 16
abundance: NA

CDR3aa: CASSVKGGSQETQYF
CDR3nt: TGTGCCAGCAGCGTAAAGGGAGGTTCGCAAGAGACCCAGTACTTC
j_gene: TRBJ2-5
d_gene: NA
v_gene: TRBV9
len: 15
abundance: NA

CDR3aa: CATIAGVVRTGELFF
CDR3nt: TGTGCCACCATAGCGGGAGTAGTTAGGACCGGGGAGCTGTTTTTT
j_gene: TRBJ2-2
d_gene: TRBD2
v_gene: TRBV6-1
len: 15
abundance: NA

CDR3aa: CSAYRDYEQYF
CDR3nt: TGCAGCGCCTACAGGGACTACGAGCAGTACTTC
j_gene: TRBJ2-7
d_gene: NA
v_gene: TRBV29-1
len: 11
abundance: NA

CDR3aa: CASSLLAGGLDEQYF
CDR3nt: TGTGCCAGCAGTTTACTAGCGGGGGGGCTCGACGAGCAGTACTTC
j_gene: TRBJ2-7
d_gene: TRBD2
v_gene: TRBV7-9
len: 15
abundance: NA

CDR3aa: CASSSRQVLSYEQYF
CDR3nt: TGTGCCAGCAGTTCCCGACAGGTACTCTCCTACGAGCAGTACTTC
j_gene: TRBJ2-7
d_gene: NA
v_gene: TRBV28
len: 15
abundance: NA

CDR3aa: CASTLTVNTEAFF
CDR3nt: TGTGCCAGCACCCTGACAGTGAACACTGAAGCTTTCTTT
j_gene: TRBJ1-1
d_gene: NA
v_gene: TRBV2
len: 13
abundance: NA

CDR3aa: CASSLNRVTEAFF
CDR3nt: TGTGCCAGCAGCTTAAACAGGGTCACTGAAGCTTTCTTT
j_gene: TRBJ1-1
d_gene: NA
v_gene: TRBV7-9
len: 13
abundance: NA